The rows below give T cell receptor beta chains drawn from one sample of a study of shared clonotypes between healthy human individuals. Only in-frame clones appear in the TCRdb table, and some are missing; sequencing was by immunoSEQ multiplex PCR. Here the sample spans around 980,000 clones, around 82% being singletons. Sequencing used memory CD4+ T cells from PBMCs. Every receptor here comes from a man between 18 and 29 years old in good health. Some clones in this sample may be carry-over from other donors' samples. The conserved cysteine and the conserved F or W are not part of the CDR3 here.

TRBV9	TRBJ2-5	ASSVAGAASGQETQY
TRBV7-9	TRBJ2-7	ASSYGRNYEQY
TRBV11-2	TRBJ2-3	ASSLTGLAGGPRDTQY
TRBV6-1	TRBJ2-7	ASSSRGPYEQY
TRBV28	TRBJ1-2	ASSLRYDGYT
TRBV28	TRBJ1-1	ASSYRQLPKAF
TRBV5-1	TRBJ1-6	ASSLVGDSPLH
TRBV19	TRBJ1-4	ASSTGRPPMWKLF
TRBV28	TRBJ2-3	ASRDLGGADTQY
TRBV6-4	TRBJ2-3	ASSATSGLSTDTQY
TRBV4-1	TRBJ1-1	ASSQFEGGGRYTEAF
TRBV7-2	TRBJ1-1	ASSPTATGGTEAF
TRBV5-1	TRBJ2-7	ASSLQVAGPYEQY
TRBV6-4	TRBJ2-1	ASSAYQGGEQF
TRBV19	TRBJ2-3	ASKPRLPRGTDTQY
TRBV7-6	TRBJ2-1	ASSLVLAETYNEQF
TRBV19	TRBJ1-6	ASSNRDSPLH
TRBV29-1	TRBJ2-7	SAGTSGTYEQY
TRBV5-1	TRBJ2-5	ASSFWARVGETQY
TRBV7-9	TRBJ1-2	ASSLGAGYGYT
TRBV2	TRBJ2-5	ASRVQGLPQETQY
TRBV9	TRBJ2-7	ASSKTRSSYEQY
TRBV28	TRBJ2-2	ASTTAGTGNTGELF
TRBV11-2	TRBJ2-1	ASSTTGASGTSALDEQF
TRBV27	TRBJ2-5	ASSPLGTSALRGTQY
TRBV10-3	TRBJ1-5	AISEGQGAFRPQH
TRBV5-6	TRBJ2-5	ASSLKGWEASVKETQY
TRBV4-3	TRBJ1-6	ASRRTGGKGSPLH
TRBV9	TRBJ1-4	ASSALANGGSEKLF
TRBV14	TRBJ2-3	ASSQGLAINTDTQY
TRBV7-8	TRBJ1-5	ASSRSNQPQH
TRBV11-2	TRBJ1-4	ASSLNAAEKLF
TRBV30	TRBJ2-1	ASLGRQGRSYNEQF
TRBV7-8	TRBJ2-7	ASSATQGPYEQY
TRBV6-1	TRBJ2-2	ASSGVAGFGGELF
TRBV30	TRBJ1-5	AWNQPQH
TRBV14	TRBJ2-7	ASSRIIADSYEQY
TRBV29-1	TRBJ2-2	SVRQPYTGELF
TRBV6-1	TRBJ2-7	ASSERISYEQY
TRBV4-3	TRBJ1-4	ASSQDPGSTNEKLF